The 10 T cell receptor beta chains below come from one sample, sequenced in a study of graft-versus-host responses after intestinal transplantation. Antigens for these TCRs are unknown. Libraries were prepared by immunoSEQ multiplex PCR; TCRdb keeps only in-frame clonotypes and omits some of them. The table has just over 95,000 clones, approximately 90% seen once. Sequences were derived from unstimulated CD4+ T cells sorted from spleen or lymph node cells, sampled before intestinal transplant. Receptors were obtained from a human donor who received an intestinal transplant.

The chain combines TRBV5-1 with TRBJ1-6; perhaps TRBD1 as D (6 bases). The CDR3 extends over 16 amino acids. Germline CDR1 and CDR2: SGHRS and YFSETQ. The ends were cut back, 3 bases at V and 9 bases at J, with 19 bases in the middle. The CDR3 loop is CASSSDPQGYSSPLHF. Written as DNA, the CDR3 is TGCGCCAGCAGCTCGGACCCCCAGGGGTACTCTTCACCCCTCCACTTT.

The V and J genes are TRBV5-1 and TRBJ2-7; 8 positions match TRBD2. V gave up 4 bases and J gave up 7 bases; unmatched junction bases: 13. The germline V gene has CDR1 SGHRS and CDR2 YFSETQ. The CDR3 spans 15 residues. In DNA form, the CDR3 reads TGCGCCAGCAGCAGAGGGACTAGTACCTACCAAGAGCAGTACTTC. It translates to CASSRGTSTYQEQYF. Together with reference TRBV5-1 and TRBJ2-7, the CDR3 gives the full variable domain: KAGVTQTPRYLIKTRGQQVTLSCSPISGHRSVSWYQQTPGQGLQFLFEYFSETQRNKGNFPGRFSGRQFSNSRSEMNVSTLELGDSALYLCASSRGTSTYQEQYFGPGTRLTVT.

This chain's CDR3 is CASSFTRQETQYF. CDR3 nucleotides: TGTGCCAGCAGCTTTACCAGGCAAGAGACCCAGTACTTC. The rearrangement links TRBV5-6 to TRBJ2-5, with D unclear. The CDR3 has 13 residues. Germline CDR1 and CDR2: SGHDT and YYEEEE. Trimming took 2 bases from V and 2 from J, leaving 7 bases between them.

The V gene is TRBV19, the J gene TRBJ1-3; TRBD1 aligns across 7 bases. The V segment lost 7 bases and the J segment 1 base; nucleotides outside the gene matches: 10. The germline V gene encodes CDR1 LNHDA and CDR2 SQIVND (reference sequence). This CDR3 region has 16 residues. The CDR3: CASTSWTGPSGNTIYF. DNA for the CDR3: TGTGCCAGTACATCTTGGACAGGACCATCTGGAAACACCATATATTTT. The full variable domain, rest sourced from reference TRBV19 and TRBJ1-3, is DGGITQSPKYLFRKEGQNVTLSCEQNLNHDAMYWYRQDPGQGLRLIYYSQIVNDFQKGDIAEGYSVSREKKESFPLTVTSAQKNPTAFYLCASTSWTGPSGNTIYFGEGSWLTVV.

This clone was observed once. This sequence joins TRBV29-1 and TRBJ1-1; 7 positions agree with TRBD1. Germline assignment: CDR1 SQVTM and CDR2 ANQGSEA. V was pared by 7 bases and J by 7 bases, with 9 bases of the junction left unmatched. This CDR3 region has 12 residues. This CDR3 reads CSAARGFGEAFF. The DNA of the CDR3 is TGCAGCGCCGCCAGGGGGTTTGGTGAAGCTTTCTTT.

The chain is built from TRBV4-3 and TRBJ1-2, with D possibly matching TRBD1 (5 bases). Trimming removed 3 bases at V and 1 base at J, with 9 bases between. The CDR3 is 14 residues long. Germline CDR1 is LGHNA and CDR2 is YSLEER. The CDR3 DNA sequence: TGCGCCAGCAGCCAGCCGGGACTTAACTATGGCTACACCTTC. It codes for CASSQPGLNYGYTF.

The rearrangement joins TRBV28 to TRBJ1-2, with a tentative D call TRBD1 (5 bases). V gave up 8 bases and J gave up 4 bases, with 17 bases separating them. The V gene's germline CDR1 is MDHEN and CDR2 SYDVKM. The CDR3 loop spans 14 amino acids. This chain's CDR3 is CASLKQATGYGYTF. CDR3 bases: TGTGCCAGCCTTAAACAGGCGACTGGCTATGGCTACACCTTC.

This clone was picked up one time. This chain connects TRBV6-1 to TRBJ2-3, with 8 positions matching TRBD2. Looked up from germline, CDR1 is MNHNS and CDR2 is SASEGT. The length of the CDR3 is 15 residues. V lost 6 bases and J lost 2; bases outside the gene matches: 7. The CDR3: CASSYSGILTDTQYF. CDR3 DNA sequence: TGTGCCAGCAGCTATAGCGGGATCCTCACAGATACGCAGTATTTT.

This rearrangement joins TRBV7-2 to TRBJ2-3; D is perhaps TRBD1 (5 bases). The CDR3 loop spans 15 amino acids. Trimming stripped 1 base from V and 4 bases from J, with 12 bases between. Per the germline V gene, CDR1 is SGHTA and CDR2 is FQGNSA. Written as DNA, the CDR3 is TGTGCCAGCAGCTTAGACAGGCAAACATCAGATACGCAGTATTTT. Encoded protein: CASSLDRQTSDTQYF.

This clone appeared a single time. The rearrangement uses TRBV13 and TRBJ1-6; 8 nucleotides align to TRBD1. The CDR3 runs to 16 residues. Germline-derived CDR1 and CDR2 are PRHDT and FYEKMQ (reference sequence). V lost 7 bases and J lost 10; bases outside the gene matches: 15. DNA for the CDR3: TGTGCCAGCACCGTATTCACCGGGACAGGAATATCACCCCTCCACTTT. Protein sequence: CASTVFTGTGISPLHF.